This T cell receptor (beta chain) is drawn from a study of vaccination effects on CD4 cells after COVID-19. Overall study findings and caveats: Late after vaccination, infection- and vaccine-induced clones showed marked clonal contraction.

Expansion with viral peptide pools was applied to antigen-specific CD4+ T cells by the ViraFEST assay prior to sequencing. CD4+ T cells were isolated after about nine days of culture. None of the vaccinated had previously contracted SARS-CoV-2, and their nucleocapsid antibodies tested negative. On day 3 and again on day 7, half the medium was replaced with IL-2 medium. Measured with immunoSEQ multiplex PCR; TCRdb has only the in-frame clones, and not every one. This table has over 55,000 clones, over 70% appearing once. This clone occurred a few times. What it binds is unknown. The receptor comes from a human donor who received a COVID-19 vaccine. The material was CD4+ T cells from PBMCs cultured with HCoV-OC43 spike peptides, obtained before COVID-19 vaccination. Subset specified: HCoV-OC43 spike overlapping peptide pool stimulation.

Here the CDR3 DNA reads TGTGCCAGCTCACAGCTATCCTACAATGAGCAGTTCTTC. It specifies CASSQLSYNEQFF. The chain recombines TRBV25-1 with TRBJ2-1; D gene ambiguous. The CDR3 has 13 residues. Germline CDR1 MGHDK, CDR2 SYGVNS. V was cut by 8 bases and J by 1 base, with 9 bases left in between.